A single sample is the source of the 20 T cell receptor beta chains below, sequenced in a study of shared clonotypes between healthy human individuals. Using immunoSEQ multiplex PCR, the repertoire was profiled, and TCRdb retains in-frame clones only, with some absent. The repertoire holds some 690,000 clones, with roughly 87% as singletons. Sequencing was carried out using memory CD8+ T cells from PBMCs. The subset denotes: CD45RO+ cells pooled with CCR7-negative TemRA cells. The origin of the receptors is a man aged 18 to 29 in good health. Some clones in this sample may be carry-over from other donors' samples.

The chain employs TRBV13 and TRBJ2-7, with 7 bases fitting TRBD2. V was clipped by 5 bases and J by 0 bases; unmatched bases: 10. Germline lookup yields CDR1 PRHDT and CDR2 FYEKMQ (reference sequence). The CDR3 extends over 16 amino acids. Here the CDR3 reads CASSPTRDYLSYEQYF. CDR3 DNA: TGTGCCAGCAGCCCTACCAGGGACTACCTCTCCTACGAGCAGTACTTC.

Here the CDR3 reads CASSYSARSYEQYF. CDR3 coding DNA: TGTGCCAGCAGTTACTCGGCCCGCTCCTACGAGCAGTACTTC. The J gene is TRBJ2-7, the V gene TRBV6-6; D not resolved. CDR1 and CDR2 from the germline V gene are MNHNY and SVGAGI (reference sequence). The CDR3 spans 14 residues. V lost 0 bases to trimming and J lost 0 bases, with 6 bases between them.

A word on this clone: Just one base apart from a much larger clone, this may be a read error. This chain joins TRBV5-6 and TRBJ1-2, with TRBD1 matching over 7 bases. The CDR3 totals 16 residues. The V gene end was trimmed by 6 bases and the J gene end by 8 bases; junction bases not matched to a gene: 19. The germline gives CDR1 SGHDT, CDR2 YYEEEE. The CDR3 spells CASNFGGGGPRGGYTF. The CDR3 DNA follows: TGTGCCAGCAACTTTGGAGGGGGCGGACCAAGAGGCGGCTACACCTTC. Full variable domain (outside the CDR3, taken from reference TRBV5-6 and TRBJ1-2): DAGVTQSPTHLIKTRGQQVTLRCSPKSGHDTVSWYQQALGQGPQFIFQYYEEEERQRGNFPDRFSGHQFPNYSSELNVNALLLGDSALYLCASNFGGGGPRGGYTFGSGTRLTVV.

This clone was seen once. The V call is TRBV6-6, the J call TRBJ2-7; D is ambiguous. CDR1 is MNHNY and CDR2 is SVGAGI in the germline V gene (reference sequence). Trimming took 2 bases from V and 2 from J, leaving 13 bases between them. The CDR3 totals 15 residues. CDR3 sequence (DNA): TGTGCCAGCAGTTACGTCACCGGGCCAACCTACGAGCAGTACTTC. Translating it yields CASSYVTGPTYEQYF.

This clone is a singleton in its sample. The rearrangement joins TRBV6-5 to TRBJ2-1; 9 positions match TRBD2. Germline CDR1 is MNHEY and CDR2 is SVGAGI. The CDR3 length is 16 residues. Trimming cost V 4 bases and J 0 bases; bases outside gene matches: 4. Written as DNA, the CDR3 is TGTGCCAGCAGTTCTTATAGCGGGAGCTCCTACAATGAGCAGTTCTTC. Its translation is CASSSYSGSSYNEQFF.

Here the CDR3 reads CASSLGSEGADREKLFF. The CDR3 nucleotides are TGTGCCAGCAGCTTAGGCTCGGAGGGGGCGGATAGGGAAAAACTGTTTTTT. The rearrangement links TRBV7-9 to TRBJ1-4; 7 bases align to TRBD1. With 1 base clipped from V and 8 bases from J, the junction kept 13 bases outside the gene matches. Looked up from germline, CDR1 is SEHNR and CDR2 is FQNEAQ (reference sequence). The CDR3 is 17 amino acids.

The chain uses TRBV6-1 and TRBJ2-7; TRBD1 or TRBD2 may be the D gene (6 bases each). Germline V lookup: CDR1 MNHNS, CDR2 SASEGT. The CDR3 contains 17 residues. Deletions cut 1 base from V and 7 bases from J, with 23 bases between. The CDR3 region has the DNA TGTGCCAGCAGTGAAGTATGGTTGTTACCCCGAGGGGGGGAGCAGTACTTC. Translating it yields CASSEVWLLPRGGEQYF.

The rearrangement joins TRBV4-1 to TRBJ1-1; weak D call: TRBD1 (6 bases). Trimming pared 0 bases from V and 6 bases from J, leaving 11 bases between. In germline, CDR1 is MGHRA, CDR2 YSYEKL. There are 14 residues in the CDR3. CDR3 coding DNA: TGCGCCAGCAGCCAAGATCGGGGGGGGCCTGAAGCTTTCTTT. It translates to CASSQDRGGPEAFF.

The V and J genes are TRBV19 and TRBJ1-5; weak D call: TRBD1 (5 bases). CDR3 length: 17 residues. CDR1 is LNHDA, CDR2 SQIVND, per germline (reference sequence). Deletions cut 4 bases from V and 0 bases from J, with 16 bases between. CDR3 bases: TGTGCCAGTAGTACGGTTTACAGAGACAGTAGCAATCAGCCCCAGCATTTT. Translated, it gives CASSTVYRDSSNQPQHF.

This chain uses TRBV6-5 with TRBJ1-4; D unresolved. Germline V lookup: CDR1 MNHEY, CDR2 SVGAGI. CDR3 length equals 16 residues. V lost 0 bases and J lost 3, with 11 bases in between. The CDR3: CASSYSGISANEKLFF. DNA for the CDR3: TGTGCCAGCAGTTACTCTGGCATCTCGGCTAATGAAAAACTGTTTTTT.

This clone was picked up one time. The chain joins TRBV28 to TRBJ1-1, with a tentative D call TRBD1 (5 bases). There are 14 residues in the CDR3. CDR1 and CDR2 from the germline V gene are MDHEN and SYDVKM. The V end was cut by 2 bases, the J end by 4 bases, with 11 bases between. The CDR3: CASSLEQGFTEAFF. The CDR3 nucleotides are TGTGCCAGCAGTTTAGAGCAGGGTTTCACTGAAGCTTTCTTT.

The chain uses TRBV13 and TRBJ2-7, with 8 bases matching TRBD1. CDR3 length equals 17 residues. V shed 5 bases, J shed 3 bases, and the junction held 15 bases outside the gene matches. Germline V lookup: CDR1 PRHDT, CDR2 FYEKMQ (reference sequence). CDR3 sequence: CASSPRTWGQDHYEQYF. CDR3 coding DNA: TGTGCCAGCAGCCCCAGGACCTGGGGACAGGATCACTACGAGCAGTACTTC.

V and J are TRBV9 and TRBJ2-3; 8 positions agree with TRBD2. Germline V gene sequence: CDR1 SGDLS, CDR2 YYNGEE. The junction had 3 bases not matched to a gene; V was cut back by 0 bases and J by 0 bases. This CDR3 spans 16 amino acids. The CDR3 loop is CASSVEERGSTDTQYF. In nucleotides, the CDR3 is TGTGCCAGCAGCGTAGAAGAGCGGGGGAGCACAGATACGCAGTATTTT.

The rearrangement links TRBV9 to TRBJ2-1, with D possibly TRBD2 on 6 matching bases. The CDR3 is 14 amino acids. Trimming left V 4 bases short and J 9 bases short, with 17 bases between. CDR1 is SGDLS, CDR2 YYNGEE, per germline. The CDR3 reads CASSFGGSGPEQFF. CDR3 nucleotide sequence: TGTGCCAGCAGCTTTGGAGGTAGCGGACCTGAGCAGTTCTTC.

CDR3 sequence: CASSSGYINTEAFF. The DNA for the CDR3 is TGTGCCAGCAGTAGCGGCTACATTAACACTGAAGCTTTCTTT. The chain is built from TRBV28 and TRBJ1-1; unclear D gene. There are 14 residues in the CDR3. CDR1 MDHEN and CDR2 SYDVKM come from the germline V gene. V lost 5 bases and J lost 2, with 12 bases in between.

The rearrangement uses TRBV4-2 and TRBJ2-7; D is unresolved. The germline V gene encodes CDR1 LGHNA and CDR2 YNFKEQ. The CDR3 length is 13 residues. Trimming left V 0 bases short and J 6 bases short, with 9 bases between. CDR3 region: CASSQDPPLEQYF. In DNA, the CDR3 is TGTGCCAGCAGCCAAGATCCCCCGCTCGAGCAGTACTTC.

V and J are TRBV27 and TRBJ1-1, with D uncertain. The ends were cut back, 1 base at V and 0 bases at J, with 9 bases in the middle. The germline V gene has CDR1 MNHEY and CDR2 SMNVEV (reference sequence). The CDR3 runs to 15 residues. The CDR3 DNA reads TGTGCCAGCAGTTTATATGGTGGTATGAACACTGAAGCTTTCTTT. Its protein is CASSLYGGMNTEAFF.

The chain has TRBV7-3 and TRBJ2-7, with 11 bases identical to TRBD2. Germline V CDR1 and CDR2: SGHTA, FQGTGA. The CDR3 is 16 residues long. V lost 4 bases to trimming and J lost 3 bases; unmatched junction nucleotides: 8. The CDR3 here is CASSSGGLAGGYEQYF. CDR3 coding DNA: TGTGCCAGCAGCTCGGGTGGGCTAGCGGGAGGCTACGAGCAGTACTTC.

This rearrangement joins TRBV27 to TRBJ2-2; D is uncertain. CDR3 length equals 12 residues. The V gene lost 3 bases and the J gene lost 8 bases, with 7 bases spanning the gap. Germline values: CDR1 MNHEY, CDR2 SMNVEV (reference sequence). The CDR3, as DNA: TGTGCCAGCAGTTTCCGTCGAGGGGAGCTGTTTTTT. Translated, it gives CASSFRRGELFF.

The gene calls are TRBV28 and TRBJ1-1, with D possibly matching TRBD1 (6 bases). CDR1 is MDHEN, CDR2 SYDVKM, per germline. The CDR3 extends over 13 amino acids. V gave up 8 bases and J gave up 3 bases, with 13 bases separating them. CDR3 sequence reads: CASGRGFDTEAFF. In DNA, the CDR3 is TGTGCCAGCGGCAGGGGCTTTGACACTGAAGCTTTCTTT. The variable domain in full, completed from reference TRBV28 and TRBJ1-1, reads DVKVTQSSRYLVKRTGEKVFLECVQDMDHENMFWYRQDPGLGLRLIYFSYDVKMKEKGDIPEGYSVSREKKERFSLILESASTNQTSMYLCASGRGFDTEAFFGQGTRLTVV.